Shown below are 9 T cell receptor beta chains from a single sample sequenced in a study of PD-1 blockade in classical Hodgkin lymphoma. Stated time point: cycle 4 day 1 (C4D1), after more than five weeks of nivolumab. The patients all showed relapse after autologous stem cell transplantation, while their brentuximab vedotin exposure varied. Profiling relied on immunoSEQ multiplex PCR, and the TCRdb table lists in-frame clones only, not all of them. The sample records roughly 17,000 clones, 80% to 90% being singletons. Sequencing used peripheral blood mononuclear cells (PBMCs), obtained before the fourth cycle of nivolumab. The receptors derive from a human donor with classical Hodgkin lymphoma.

The chain joins TRBV6-6 to TRBJ1-1, with a possible D match to TRBD1 (5 bases). The CDR3 extends over 14 amino acids. Germline V lookup: CDR1 MNHNY, CDR2 SVGAGI (reference sequence). V shed 4 bases and J shed 6 bases, with 15 bases lying between them. CDR3 nucleotide sequence: TGTGCCAGCAGTTCGGGACTACCACCCCCTGAAGCTTTCTTT. The encoded protein is CASSSGLPPPEAFF.

The J gene is TRBJ2-3, the V gene TRBV6-1, with D unresolved. Trimming stripped 8 bases from V and 2 bases from J, with 17 bases between. The CDR3 is 15 residues long. Germline V lookup: CDR1 MNHNS, CDR2 SASEGT. CDR3 coding DNA: TGTGCCAGCCTGCCCCTTATACAGTACACAGATACGCAGTATTTT. Its translation is CASLPLIQYTDTQYF.

The chain employs TRBV10-3 and TRBJ1-3; D is unresolved. Germline V lookup: CDR1 ENHRY, CDR2 SYGVKD. Trimming left V 4 bases short and J 2 bases short, with 6 bases between. The CDR3 has 13 residues. The CDR3 coding sequence is TGTGCCATCAGTGGGACGGCTGGAAACACCATATATTTT. This codes for CAISGTAGNTIYF.

This clone has a single count. The gene calls are TRBV5-4 and TRBJ2-1; D gene uncertain. The CDR3 length is 11 residues. Trimming took 2 bases from V and 10 from J, leaving 7 bases between them. Germline CDR1 SGHNT, CDR2 YYREEE (reference sequence). The CDR3 spells CASSFNREQFF. DNA for the CDR3: TGTGCCAGCAGCTTCAACAGAGAGCAGTTCTTC.

The CDR3 DNA reads TGCGCCACCAGAACAGGGGGGCCTATCCAAGAGACCCAGTACTTC. Translated, it gives CATRTGGPIQETQYF. The rearrangement links TRBV5-1 to TRBJ2-5; 8 positions agree with TRBD1. The CDR3 sequence is 15 residues long. J lost 1 base, V lost 9 bases, and 11 bases had no gene match. Germline V gives CDR1 SGHRS, CDR2 YFSETQ.

This rearrangement joins TRBV7-9 to TRBJ2-5; D uncertain. Near its end, the DNA agrees better with TRBJ2-7, so the J call may be wrong. Germline V gene lookup returns CDR1 SEHNR and CDR2 FQNEAQ (reference sequence). The CDR3 has 12 amino acids. The CDR3 coding sequence is TGTGCCAGCAGCTTTAGTTCCTACGAGCAGTACTTC. It translates to CASSFSSYEQYF.

This clone was counted a few times. The chain has TRBV6-6 and TRBJ2-7; 7 bases map to TRBD1. Germline values: CDR1 MNHNY, CDR2 SVGAGI (reference sequence). The junction had 8 bases not matched to a gene; V was cut back by 6 bases and J by 0 bases. This CDR3 contains 15 residues. CDR3 region: CASSPGQTNSYEQYF. As DNA, the CDR3 is TGTGCCAGCAGCCCGGGACAGACGAACTCCTACGAGCAGTACTTC.

This CDR3 is CASSTGQGGNTEAFF. The CDR3 coding sequence is TGTGCCAGCAGCACGGGACAGGGGGGGAACACTGAAGCTTTCTTT. The chain carries TRBV2 and TRBJ1-1, with TRBD1 matching 11 bases. Germline assignment: CDR1 SNHLY and CDR2 FYNNEI. The junction had 4 bases not matched to a gene; V was cut back by 6 bases and J by 1 base. The CDR3 is 15 residues long.

This chain connects TRBV5-1 to TRBJ1-1; tentatively, D is TRBD1 (5 bases). Germline lookup yields CDR1 SGHRS and CDR2 YFSETQ. CDR3 size: 18 residues. V lost 5 bases and J lost 6, with 29 bases in between. The CDR3 DNA sequence: TGCGCCAGCAGTTGGGGGGATTTAGGCCAAAATGAAGTGCCTGAAGCTTTCTTT. Its translation is CASSWGDLGQNEVPEAFF. The whole variable domain, remainder taken from reference TRBV5-1 and TRBJ1-1, is KAGVTQTPRYLIKTRGQQVTLSCSPISGHRSVSWYQQTPGQGLQFLFEYFSETQRNKGNFPGRFSGRQFSNSRSEMNVSTLELGDSALYLCASSWGDLGQNEVPEAFFGQGTRLTVV.